These 15 T cell receptor beta chains share one sample of origin, sequenced in a study of control samples from healthy donors and cancer patients. The protocol was immunoSEQ multiplex PCR, while the TCRdb copy is restricted to in-frame clones and leaves out a portion. The sample records about 120,000 clones, about nine tenths being singletons. The sequenced sample was blood. These receptors all stem from a man aged 35-49 years in good health.

This sequence joins TRBV7-2 and TRBJ1-3; 8 positions match TRBD1. The CDR3 length is 13 residues. The V segment lost 5 bases and the J segment 10 bases; nucleotides outside the gene matches: 7. The V gene's germline CDR1 is SGHTA and CDR2 FQGNSA. This CDR3 is CASSLGQGQTIYF. In nucleotides, the CDR3 is TGTGCCAGCAGCCTCGGACAGGGTCAAACCATATATTTT.

The chain recombines TRBV6-5 with TRBJ1-4; unclear D gene. Germline V lookup: CDR1 MNHEY, CDR2 SVGAGI. The CDR3 covers 15 residues. Trimming removed 3 bases from V and 3 bases from J, with 11 bases in between. CDR3 in DNA: TGTGCCAGCAGTTATGATCCAGCGGCTAATGAAAAACTGTTTTTT. Translated: CASSYDPAANEKLFF.

A remark on this clone: Relative to the germline gene, one junction end is altered; a read error may explain this. This chain connects TRBV30 to TRBJ1-4; 8 positions agree with TRBD1. The CDR3 is 12 amino acids. Germline loops: CDR1 GTSNPN, CDR2 SVGIG (reference sequence). The DNA of the CDR3 is TGTGCCTGGAGCCATACCGCCGGGACAGGTAGTTTT. It is translated as CAWSHTAGTGSF.

This clone was detected ten times or more. The rearrangement links TRBV19 to TRBJ2-7; 7 nucleotides line up with TRBD2. CDR3 length: 14 residues. Germline-derived CDR1 and CDR2 are LNHDA and SQIVND (reference sequence). Trimming removed 8 bases from V and 0 bases from J; junction bases left unmatched: 7. The CDR3 loop reads CASGGDLSSYEQYF. The CDR3 DNA is TGTGCCAGTGGGGGGGATTTGAGCTCCTACGAGCAGTACTTC. The entire variable domain, with the rest obtained from reference TRBV19 and TRBJ2-7, is as follows: DGGITQSPKYLFRKEGQNVTLSCEQNLNHDAMYWYRQDPGQGLRLIYYSQIVNDFQKGDIAEGYSVSREKKESFPLTVTSAQKNPTAFYLCASGGDLSSYEQYFGPGTRLTVT.

The rearrangement uses TRBV5-1 and TRBJ2-5, with 11 bases aligning to TRBD2. J was trimmed by 7 bases and V by 1 base; bases with no gene match: 6. Germline CDR1 is SGHRS and CDR2 is YFSETQ. This CDR3 is 15 amino acids long. Here the CDR3 DNA reads TGCGCCAGCAGCTTGTCGCTAGCGGGGGGTGCGACCCAGTACTTC. Encoded protein: CASSLSLAGGATQYF.

The rearrangement joins TRBV24-1 to TRBJ2-5; TRBD2 aligns across 8 bases. V dropped 4 bases and J dropped 2; count of bases not matched to a gene: 2. Germline CDR1 is KGHDR and CDR2 is SFDVKD. The CDR3 extends over 14 amino acids. As DNA, the CDR3 is TGTGCCACCAGTGAGGCGGGGGGACAAGAGACCCAGTACTTC. Encoded protein: CATSEAGGQETQYF.

The CDR3 protein is CASSLDLRQVPDTGELFF. For the CDR3, the DNA is TGTGCCAGCAGCTTAGATCTTCGGCAGGTCCCGGACACCGGGGAGCTGTTTTTT. The chain carries TRBV11-3 and TRBJ2-2; D is unresolved. Looked up from germline, CDR1 is SGHNT and CDR2 is YENEEA. The CDR3 length is 18 residues. V was pared by 0 bases and J by 3 bases, with 17 bases between.

In this sample, this clone turned up once. The junction differs from germline at one of its ends, possibly a read error. The rearrangement uses TRBV20-1 and TRBJ1-1, with D hard to call. From germline, CDR1 is DFQATT and CDR2 SNEGSKA (reference sequence). The CDR3 totals 11 residues. CDR3 sequence: CSTRLTREAFF. In nucleotides, the CDR3 is TGCAGTACTAGATTAACCAGGGAAGCTTTCTTT.

The rearrangement joins TRBV9 to TRBJ1-4; 9 positions match TRBD1. Germline V gives CDR1 SGDLS, CDR2 YYNGEE. The CDR3 is 15 residues long. V lost 4 bases to trimming and J lost 5 bases; unmatched junction nucleotides: 6. The CDR3 coding sequence is TGTGCCAGCAGCCTTAGGGACAGGGCGAATGAAAAACTGTTTTTT. Translation: CASSLRDRANEKLFF.

This chain uses TRBV20-1 with TRBJ1-1; D not resolved. CDR3 length: 11 residues. V dropped 5 bases and J dropped 10 bases, with 14 bases sitting between them. CDR1 DFQATT and CDR2 SNEGSKA come from the germline V gene (reference sequence). The CDR3: CSAPRPGGAFF. In DNA form, the CDR3 reads TGCAGTGCTCCCCGACCGGGAGGAGCTTTCTTT.

The V call is TRBV5-8, the J call TRBJ1-3; no definite D call. Per the germline V gene, CDR1 is SGHTS and CDR2 is YDEGEE. The CDR3 is 15 amino acids. V gave up 4 bases and J gave up 0 bases, with 11 bases separating them. The CDR3 DNA reads TGTGCCAGCAGCCAGCAGAAATTCTCTGGAAACACCATATATTTT. Amino acids: CASSQQKFSGNTIYF.

Remarks on this clone: The final CDR3 position lacks the conserved phenylalanine or tryptophan, pointing to a likely read error. The DNA is left out, because the CDR3 cannot be placed on it with certainty; the CDR3 is given as TCRdb lists it. The chain recombines TRBV23-1 with TRBJ1-1. TRBV23-1 is an open reading frame, and its role is uncertain. A total of 8 residues make up the CDR3, ends included. This CDR3 is CASSPYSR.

The J gene is TRBJ2-1, the V gene TRBV6-2 or TRBV6-3; the D is unclear. With 0 bases removed from V and 0 bases from J, the gap between germline ends came to 6 bases. Looked up from germline, CDR1 is MNHEY and CDR2 is SVGEGT. There are 15 residues in the CDR3. This CDR3 reads CASSYSRSSYNEQFF. In DNA form, the CDR3 reads TGTGCCAGCAGTTACTCAAGGAGCTCCTACAATGAGCAGTTCTTC.

DNA for the CDR3: TGTGCTAGTGGCGGTAGCGGGGGGGCGCCCACAGATACGCAGTATTTT. Residues: CASGGSGGAPTDTQYF. The V call is TRBV12-5, the J call TRBJ2-3, with TRBD2 matching over 11 bases. The germline V gene encodes CDR1 LGHNT and CDR2 FRNRAP. J was trimmed by 2 bases and V by 6 bases; bases with no gene match: 7. The CDR3 runs to 16 residues.

CDR3 loop: CASSLESDEQYF. For the CDR3, the DNA is TGTGCCAGCAGCTTAGAAAGCGACGAGCAGTACTTC. J is TRBJ2-7 and V is TRBV7-9; D gene ambiguous. Trimming pared 1 base from V and 5 bases from J, leaving 6 bases between. Per germline, CDR1 SEHNR and CDR2 FQNEAQ (reference sequence). This CDR3 is 12 amino acids long.